Shown below are 21 T cell receptor beta chains from a single sample sequenced in a study of T-cell memory formation after mild COVID-19. Each CDR3 protein is one row after TCRdb ran MiXCR on the 5' RACE reads. The table shows some 190,000 distinct CDR3 sequences, with around 15% occurring only once. Material: PBMCs or a T cell subset sorted from them (not recorded which). Source of these receptors: an adult woman who had mild COVID-19 (a few samples of this study predate the infection). Cell type and time point are not known.

This chain connects TRBV7-2 to TRBJ2-5; TRBD1 agrees at 8 bases. From germline, CDR1 is SGHTA and CDR2 FQGNSA. V lost 5 bases and J lost 5; bases outside the gene matches: 4. The CDR3 length is 13 residues. CDR3 DNA: TGTGCCAGCAGCACAGACAGGGGTGAGACCCAGTACTTC. This sequence encodes CASSTDRGETQYF. Based on the CDR3 plus reference TRBV7-2 and TRBJ2-5, the full variable domain is GAGVSQSPSNKVTEKGKDVELRCDPISGHTALYWYRQSLGQGLEFLIYFQGNSAPDKSGLPSDRFSAERTGGSVSTLTIQRTQQEDSAVYLCASSTDRGETQYFGPGTRLLVL.

This clonotype was observed a handful of times. The chain recombines TRBV11-2 with TRBJ2-1, with 8 bases matching TRBD2. CDR3 length: 16 amino acids. V gave up 3 bases and J gave up 6 bases; unmatched junction bases: 10. From germline, CDR1 is SGHAT and CDR2 FQNNGV. The CDR3 protein is CASSFLSGAGGNEQFF. DNA for the CDR3: TGTGCCAGCAGCTTCCTTAGCGGGGCGGGAGGCAATGAGCAGTTCTTC.

This clonotype was observed a few times. This chain links TRBV7-9 with TRBJ2-1; no clear D gene. The length of the CDR3 is 12 residues. V lost 5 bases and J 8 bases, leaving 10 bases between the germline ends. Germline V gene data show CDR1 as SEHNR and CDR2 as FQNEAQ (reference sequence). The CDR3 DNA reads TGTGCCAGCAGCGTAGAAGGGTATGAGCAGTTCTTC. This encodes CASSVEGYEQFF.

Many counts were recorded for this clonotype. The chain couples TRBV25-1 to TRBJ2-1; TRBD1 matches at 9 bases. This CDR3 comprises 14 residues. Germline lookup yields CDR1 MGHDK and CDR2 SYGVNS. V lost 7 bases and J lost 7; bases outside the gene matches: 8. The CDR3 reads CASNRQGGRNEQFF. The CDR3 DNA reads TGTGCCAGCAATCGACAGGGGGGGCGGAATGAGCAGTTCTTC.

This clonotype has just a few counts. The chain couples TRBV20-1 to TRBJ1-5; D gene unclear. The V end was cut by 2 bases, the J end by 5 bases, with 7 bases between. Germline loops: CDR1 DFQATT, CDR2 SNEGSKA (reference sequence). The CDR3 runs 12 residues. The CDR3 nucleotides read TGCAGTGCTAGACACAGAGATCAGCCCCAGCATTTT. Translated: CSARHRDQPQHF.

This clonotype was found a few times. J is TRBJ2-5 and V is TRBV9; no clear D. CDR1 is SGDLS, CDR2 YYNGEE, per germline. Trimming pared 3 bases from V and 1 base from J, leaving 4 bases between. The CDR3 has 12 residues. The DNA of the CDR3 is TGTGCCAGCAGCGGGGTCCAAGAGACCCAGTACTTC. Translated: CASSGVQETQYF.

In this sample, this clonotype turned up a few times. V is TRBV20-1 and J is TRBJ1-1; D is unclear. The CDR3 spans 9 residues. The V gene lost 2 bases and the J gene lost 8 bases, with 3 bases spanning the gap. The germline V gene has CDR1 DFQATT and CDR2 SNEGSKA (reference sequence). DNA for the CDR3: TGCAGTGCTAGACAAGAAGCTTTCTTT. It specifies CSARQEAFF.

This clonotype was observed at least ten times. The gene calls are TRBV5-1 and TRBJ2-3, with D tentatively TRBD2 (6 bases). There are 16 residues in the CDR3. Trimming left V 0 bases short and J 0 bases short, with 11 bases between. Germline loops: CDR1 SGHRS, CDR2 YFSETQ. The CDR3 sequence is CASSLDPGASTDTQYF. The CDR3 DNA is TGCGCCAGCAGCTTGGATCCGGGAGCTAGCACAGATACGCAGTATTTT.

J is TRBJ2-2 and V is TRBV20-1, with TRBD1 matching over 10 bases. The CDR3 has 15 amino acids. Germline V gene sequence: CDR1 DFQATT, CDR2 SNEGSKA (reference sequence). The CDR3 coding sequence is TGCAGAGCGGGACAGGGGAGGTACGACACCGGGGAGCTGTTTTTT. This sequence encodes CRAGQGRYDTGELFF.

In this sample, this clonotype turned up a few times. The chain carries TRBV14 and TRBJ1-4, with D perhaps TRBD1 (6 bases). V was trimmed by 2 bases and J by 5 bases, leaving 12 bases between them. The CDR3 length is 15 residues. CDR1 and CDR2 (germline): SGHDN, FVKESK. This CDR3 reads CASSQPTGPNEKLFF. The CDR3 nucleotides read TGTGCCAGCAGCCAACCTACAGGGCCCAATGAAAAACTGTTTTTT.

The gene calls are TRBV7-3 and TRBJ2-6; TRBD1 aligns across 7 bases. V dropped 5 bases and J dropped 0; count of bases not matched to a gene: 7. This CDR3 is built from 17 residues. Germline V lookup: CDR1 SGHTA, CDR2 FQGTGA. CDR3 bases: TGTGCCAGCAGCGACAGGGAGAGTTACTCTGGGGCCAACGTCCTGACTTTC. Amino acids: CASSDRESYSGANVLTF.

The chain links TRBV9 to TRBJ2-1, with 8 bases identical to TRBD2. With V trimmed by 1 base and J by 9 bases, 9 bases remained unmatched. This CDR3 is 15 amino acids long. CDR1 is SGDLS, CDR2 YYNGEE, per germline. CDR3 amino acids: CASSVSTSVSREQFF. The CDR3 DNA follows: TGTGCCAGCAGCGTATCGACTAGCGTCAGCCGTGAGCAGTTCTTC.

This chain connects TRBV12-3 or TRBV12-4 to TRBJ1-5; no firm D call. Trimming removed 4 bases at V and 7 bases at J, with 8 bases between. The CDR3 is 12 residues long. This chain's CDR3 is CASSSGLQPQHF. The CDR3 bases are TGTGCCAGCAGTTCCGGACTGCAGCCCCAGCATTTT.

This clonotype was observed a handful of times. The chain links TRBV6-5 to TRBJ1-2, with 7 bases that match TRBD1. The V segment lost 8 bases and the J segment 3 bases; nucleotides outside the gene matches: 9. The CDR3 covers 14 residues. Germline loops: CDR1 MNHEY, CDR2 SVGAGI. The CDR3 loop reads CASRSTGQHYGYTF. In DNA form, the CDR3 reads TGTGCCAGCCGCTCGACAGGGCAGCACTATGGCTACACCTTC.

This clonotype appeared many times. The chain couples TRBV19 to TRBJ2-3, with 7 bases matching TRBD2. CDR3 length: 16 amino acids. The ends lost 2 bases at V and 0 bases at J; junction bases unmatched: 5. CDR1 and CDR2 from the germline V gene are LNHDA and SQIVND (reference sequence). CDR3 protein: CASSIRAGPSTDTQYF. The DNA of the CDR3 is TGTGCCAGTAGTATAAGAGCGGGGCCTAGCACAGATACGCAGTATTTT. Combining the CDR3 with reference TRBV19 and TRBJ2-3 gives the whole variable domain DGGITQSPKYLFRKEGQNVTLSCEQNLNHDAMYWYRQDPGQGLRLIYYSQIVNDFQKGDIAEGYSVSREKKESFPLTVTSAQKNPTAFYLCASSIRAGPSTDTQYFGPGTRLTVL.

This clonotype occurred a few times. The chain couples TRBV6-5 to TRBJ1-4, with TRBD1 as a possible D gene (6 bases). Trimming took off 4 bases at V and 0 bases at J, with 6 bases between the two ends. This CDR3 spans 14 amino acids. Germline lookup yields CDR1 MNHEY and CDR2 SVGAGI. CDR3 DNA: TGTGCCAGCAGTTCAGGGGCAACTAATGAAAAACTGTTTTTT. It encodes CASSSGATNEKLFF.

The CDR3 DNA is TGCGCCAGCAGCCCGAATAACGTATACAATGAGCAGTTCTTC. Translation: CASSPNNVYNEQFF. This chain uses TRBV4-1 with TRBJ2-1; D remains unclear. V was shortened by 4 bases and J by 4 bases, with 11 bases between the two germline ends. Germline V CDR1 and CDR2: MGHRA, YSYEKL. The CDR3 has 14 amino acids.

In this sample, this clonotype turned up a few times. The chain combines TRBV6-5 with TRBJ2-2, with 7 nucleotides matching TRBD1. The V and J ends lost 5 bases and 6 bases, in that order; junction bases with no gene match: 6. Germline V gene lookup returns CDR1 MNHEY and CDR2 SVGAGI. This CDR3 has 14 amino acids. This chain's CDR3 is CASSPTGQAGELFF. CDR3 nucleotide sequence: TGTGCCAGCAGTCCCACTGGACAGGCCGGGGAGCTGTTTTTT.

This clonotype has a single count. A read error is possible here, since a much larger clone lies one base away. The CDR3 nucleotides read TGTGGCAGCAGTTTAGACCTAGCGGGGCAAGAGACCCAGTACTTC. Translated, it gives CGSSLDLAGQETQYF. This chain uses TRBV27 with TRBJ2-5; 9 bases line up with TRBD2. This CDR3 comprises 15 residues. Germline V gives CDR1 MNHEY, CDR2 SMNVEV (reference sequence).

In this sample, this clonotype turned up a few times. The V call is TRBV5-6, the J call TRBJ2-7; TRBD1 is a possible D gene (6 bases). Germline CDR1 is SGHDT and CDR2 is YYEEEE. CDR3 length: 14 amino acids. V gave up 1 base and J gave up 1 base, with 9 bases separating them. Written as DNA, the CDR3 is TGTGCCAGCAGCTTGTGGACAGATTCCTACGAGCAGTACTTC. Amino acids: CASSLWTDSYEQYF.

This clonotype turned up a few times. The chain joins TRBV18 to TRBJ2-7; unclear D gene. CDR3 size: 13 residues. Trimming removed 5 bases from V and 5 bases from J, with 13 bases in between. Germline-derived CDR1 and CDR2 are KGHSH and LQKENI. The DNA of the CDR3 is TGTGCCAGCTCAAAGTCGTGGGCAAACGAGCAGTACTTC. The encoded protein is CASSKSWANEQYF. Looking up the rest from reference TRBV18 and TRBJ2-7 gives the full variable domain: NAGVMQNPRHLVRRRGQEARLRCSPMKGHSHVYWYRQLPEEGLKFMVYLQKENIIDESGMPKERFSAEFPKEGPSILRIQQVVRGDSAAYFCASSKSWANEQYFGPGTRLTVT.